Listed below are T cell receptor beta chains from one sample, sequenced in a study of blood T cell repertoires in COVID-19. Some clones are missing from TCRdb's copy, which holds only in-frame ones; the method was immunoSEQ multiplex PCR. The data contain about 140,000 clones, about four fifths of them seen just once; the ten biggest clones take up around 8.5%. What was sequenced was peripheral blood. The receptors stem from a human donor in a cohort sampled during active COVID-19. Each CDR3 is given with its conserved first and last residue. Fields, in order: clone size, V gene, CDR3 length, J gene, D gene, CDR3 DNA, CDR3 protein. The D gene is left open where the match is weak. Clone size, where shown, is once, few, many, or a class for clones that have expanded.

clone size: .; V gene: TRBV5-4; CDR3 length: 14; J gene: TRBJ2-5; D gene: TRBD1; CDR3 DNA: TGTGCCAGCAGCCTGGGACAGGGCCAAGAGACCCAGTACTTC; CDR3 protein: CASSLGQGQETQYF
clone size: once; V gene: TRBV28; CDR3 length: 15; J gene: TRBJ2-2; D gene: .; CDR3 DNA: TGTGCCAGCAGTTTGTGGCGGGGCAACACCGGGGAGCTGTTTTTT; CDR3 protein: CASSLWRGNTGELFF
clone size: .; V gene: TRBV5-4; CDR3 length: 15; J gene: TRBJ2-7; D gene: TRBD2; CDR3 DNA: TGTGCCAGCAGCTCTCGACTAGCGGGAGCCTACGAGCAGTACTTC; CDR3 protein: CASSSRLAGAYEQYF
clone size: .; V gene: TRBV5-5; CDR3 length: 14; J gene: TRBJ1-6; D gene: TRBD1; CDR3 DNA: TGTGCCAGCAGCTTGACAGGGGATAATTCACCCCTCCACTTT; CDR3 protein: CASSLTGDNSPLHF
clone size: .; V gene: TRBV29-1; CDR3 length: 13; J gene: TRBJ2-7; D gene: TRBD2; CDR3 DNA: TGCAGCGTTGAGAGCGGGAGTACAGCCGAGCAGTACTTC; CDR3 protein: CSVESGSTAEQYF
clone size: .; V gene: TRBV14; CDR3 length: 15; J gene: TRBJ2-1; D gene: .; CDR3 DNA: TGTGCCAGCAGCCAATTTAGTCCCTCCTACAATGAGCAGTTCTTC; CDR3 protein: CASSQFSPSYNEQFF
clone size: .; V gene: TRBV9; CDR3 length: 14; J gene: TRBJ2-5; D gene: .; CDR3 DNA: TGTGCCAGCAGCGTAAACCGACAGGAAGAGACCCAGTACTTC; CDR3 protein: CASSVNRQEETQYF
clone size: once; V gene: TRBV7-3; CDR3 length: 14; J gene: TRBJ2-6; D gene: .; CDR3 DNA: TGTGCCAGCAGCTCCTTCTCTGGGGCCAACGTCCTGACTTTC; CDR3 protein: CASSSFSGANVLTF
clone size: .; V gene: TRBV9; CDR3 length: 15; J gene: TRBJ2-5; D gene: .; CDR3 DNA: TGTGCCAGCAGCGTACAGGGGTCGGAACAAGAGACCCAGTACTTC; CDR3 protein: CASSVQGSEQETQYF
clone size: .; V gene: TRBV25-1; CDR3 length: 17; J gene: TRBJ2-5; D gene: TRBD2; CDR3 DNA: TGTGCCAGCAGTGAGCAGGTCGGACTAGCGGGGAGGGAGACCCAGTACTTC; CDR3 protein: CASSEQVGLAGRETQYF
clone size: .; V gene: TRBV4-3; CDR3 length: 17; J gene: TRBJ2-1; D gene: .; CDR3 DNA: TGCGCCAGCAGCCGAGCCTTACAGGGAGAGATCTACAATGAGCAGTTCTTC; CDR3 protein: CASSRALQGEIYNEQFF
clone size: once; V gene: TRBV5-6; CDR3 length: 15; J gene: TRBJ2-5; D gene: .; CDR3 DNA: TGTGCCAGCAGCGCGGGTTGGTCTGGGGAGGAGACCCAGTACTTC; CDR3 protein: CASSAGWSGEETQYF
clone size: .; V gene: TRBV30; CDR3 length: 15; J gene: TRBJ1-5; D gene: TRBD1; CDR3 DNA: TGTGCCTGGAAATGGCGAGGGGGCGGAGATCAGCCCCAGCATTTT; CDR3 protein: CAWKWRGGGDQPQHF
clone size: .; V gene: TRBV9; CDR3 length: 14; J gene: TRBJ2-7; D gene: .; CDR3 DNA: TGTGCCAGCAGCTCAGCTAACAGGGCCTACGAGCAGTACTTC; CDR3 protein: CASSSANRAYEQYF
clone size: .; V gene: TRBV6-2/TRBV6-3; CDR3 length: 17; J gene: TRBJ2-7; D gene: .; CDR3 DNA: TGTGCCAGCAGACCTGGAGGGGGAGGGCCCCGAACCTACGAGCAGTACTTC; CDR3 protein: CASRPGGGGPRTYEQYF
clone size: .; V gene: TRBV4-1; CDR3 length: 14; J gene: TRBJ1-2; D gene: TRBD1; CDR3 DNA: TGCGCCAGCAGCCATTACGGACAGGGAGATGGCTACACCTTC; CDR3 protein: CASSHYGQGDGYTF
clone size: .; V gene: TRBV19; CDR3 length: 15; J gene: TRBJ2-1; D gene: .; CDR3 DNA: TGTGCCAGCAGCGGTGGGGGCTACGACTACAATGAGCAGTTCTTC; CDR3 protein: CASSGGGYDYNEQFF
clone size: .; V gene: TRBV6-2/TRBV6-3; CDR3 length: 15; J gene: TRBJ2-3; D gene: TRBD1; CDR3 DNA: TGTGCCAGCAGTTACCAGACAGGGGGGACAGATACGCAGTATTTT; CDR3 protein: CASSYQTGGTDTQYF
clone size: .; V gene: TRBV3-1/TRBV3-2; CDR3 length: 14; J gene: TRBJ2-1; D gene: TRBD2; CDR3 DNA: TGTGCCAGCAGCATTCTAGCGGGAGGCAATGAGCAGTTCTTC; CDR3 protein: CASSILAGGNEQFF
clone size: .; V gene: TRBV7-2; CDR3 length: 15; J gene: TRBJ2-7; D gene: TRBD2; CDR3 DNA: TGTGCCAGCAGCGGTTGGACTAGCGGGAGGTACGAGCAGTACTTC; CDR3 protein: CASSGWTSGRYEQYF
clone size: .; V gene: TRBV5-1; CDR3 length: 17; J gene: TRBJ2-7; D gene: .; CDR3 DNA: TGCGCCAGCAGCTTTGATCAAGAGGGCAGCCCCAAATACGAGCAGTACTTC; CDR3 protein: CASSFDQEGSPKYEQYF
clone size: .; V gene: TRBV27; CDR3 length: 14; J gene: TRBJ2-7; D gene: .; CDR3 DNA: TGTGCCAGCAGTTCTCCCGAGAGACTGTACGAGCAGTACTTC; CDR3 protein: CASSSPERLYEQYF
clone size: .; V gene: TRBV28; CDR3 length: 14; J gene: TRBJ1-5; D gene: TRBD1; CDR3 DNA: TGTGCCAGCCGACAGGGGGCATCAAGTCAGCCCCAGCATTTT; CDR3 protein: CASRQGASSQPQHF
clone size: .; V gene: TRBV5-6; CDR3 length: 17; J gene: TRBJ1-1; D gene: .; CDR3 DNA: TGTGCCAGCACTATGCGGAGGGACTTGTCAATGAACACTGAAGCTTTCTTT; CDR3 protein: CASTMRRDLSMNTEAFF
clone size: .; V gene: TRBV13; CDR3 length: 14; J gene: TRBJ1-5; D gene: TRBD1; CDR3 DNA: TGTGCCAGCAGCTTCAGGGGGGGCAATCAGCCCCAGCATTTT; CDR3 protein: CASSFRGGNQPQHF
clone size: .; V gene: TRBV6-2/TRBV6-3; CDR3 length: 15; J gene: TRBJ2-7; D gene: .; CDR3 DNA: TGTGCCAGCAGTTTAATACAGGTTACCCACTACGAGCAGTACTTC; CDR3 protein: CASSLIQVTHYEQYF
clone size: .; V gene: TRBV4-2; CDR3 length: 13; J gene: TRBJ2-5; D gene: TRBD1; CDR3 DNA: TGTGCCAGCAGCCAAGACAGGGGGGAGACCCAGTACTTC; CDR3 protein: CASSQDRGETQYF
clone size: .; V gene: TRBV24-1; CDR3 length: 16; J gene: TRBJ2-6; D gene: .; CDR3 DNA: TGTGCCACCAGCCCAAGGGGGGGGACTGGGGCCAACGTCCTGACTTTC; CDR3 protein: CATSPRGGTGANVLTF
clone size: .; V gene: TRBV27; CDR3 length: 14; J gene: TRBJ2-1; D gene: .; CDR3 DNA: TGTGCCAGCAAGGGGGGGCGAGAAAACAATGAGCAGTTCTTC; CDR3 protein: CASKGGRENNEQFF
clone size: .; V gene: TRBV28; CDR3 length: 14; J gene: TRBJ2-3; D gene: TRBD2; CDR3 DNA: TGTGCCAGCAGTTTAGGCGGGAGGGGAGATACGCAGTATTTT; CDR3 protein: CASSLGGRGDTQYF
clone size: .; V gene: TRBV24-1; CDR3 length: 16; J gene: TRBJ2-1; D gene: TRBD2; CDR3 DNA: TGTGCCACCAGTGATGCTAGCGGGAGGGCTGGCAATGAGCAGTTCTTC; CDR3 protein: CATSDASGRAGNEQFF
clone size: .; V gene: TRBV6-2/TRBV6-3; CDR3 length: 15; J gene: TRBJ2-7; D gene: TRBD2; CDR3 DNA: TGTGCCAGCAGTTACGGCGGGACTAGCAGCTACGAGCAGTACTTC; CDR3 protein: CASSYGGTSSYEQYF
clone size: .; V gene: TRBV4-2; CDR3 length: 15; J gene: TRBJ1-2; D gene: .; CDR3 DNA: TGTGCCAGCAGCCAAGAATGGCAGGTCTTACATGGCTACACCTTC; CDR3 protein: CASSQEWQVLHGYTF
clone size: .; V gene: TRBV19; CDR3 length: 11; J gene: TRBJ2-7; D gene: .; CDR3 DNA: TGTGCCAGTAGTGGTAGCTACGAGCAGTACTTC; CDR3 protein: CASSGSYEQYF
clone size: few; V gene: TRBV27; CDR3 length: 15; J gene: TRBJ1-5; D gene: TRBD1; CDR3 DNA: TGTGCCAGCAGTTTGACAGGGGGAATAAATCAGCCCCAGCATTTT; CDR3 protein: CASSLTGGINQPQHF
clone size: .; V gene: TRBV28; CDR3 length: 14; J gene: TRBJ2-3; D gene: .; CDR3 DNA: TGTGCCAGCAGTCCACCGGGACTGTTCGAAGCGCAGTATTTT; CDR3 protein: CASSPPGLFEAQYF
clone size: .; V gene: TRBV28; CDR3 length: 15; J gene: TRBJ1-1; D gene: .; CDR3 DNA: TGTGCCAGCAGTTCACCACGACAGATGAACACTGAAGCTTTCTTT; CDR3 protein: CASSSPRQMNTEAFF
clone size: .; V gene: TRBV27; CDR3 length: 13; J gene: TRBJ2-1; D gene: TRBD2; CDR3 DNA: TGTGCCAGCAGAATGCCCGGACTAGCGGAGCAGTTCTTC; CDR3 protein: CASRMPGLAEQFF
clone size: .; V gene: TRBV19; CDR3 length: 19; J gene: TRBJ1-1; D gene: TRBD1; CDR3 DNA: TGTGCCACCTCGACCCTAAGGGGGCGGAAGGGGTCACTGGGCACTGAAGCTTTCTTT; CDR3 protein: CATSTLRGRKGSLGTEAFF
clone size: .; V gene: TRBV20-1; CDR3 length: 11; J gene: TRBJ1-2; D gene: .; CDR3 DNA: TGCAGTGCTAGCTACAGAGATGGCTACACCTTC; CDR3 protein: CSASYRDGYTF
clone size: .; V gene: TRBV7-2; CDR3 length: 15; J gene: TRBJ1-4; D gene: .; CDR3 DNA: TGTGCCAGCAGCCCAAGGGGAGGGGCTCATGAAAAACTGTTTTTT; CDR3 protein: CASSPRGGAHEKLFF
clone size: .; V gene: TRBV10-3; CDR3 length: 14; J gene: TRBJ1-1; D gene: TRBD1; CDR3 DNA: TGTGCCATCAGCGAACGGACAGGGCGGACTGAAGCTTTCTTT; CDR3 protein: CAISERTGRTEAFF
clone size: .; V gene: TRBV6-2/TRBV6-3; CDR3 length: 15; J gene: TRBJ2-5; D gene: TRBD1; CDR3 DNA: TGTGCCAGCAGTTACGGCGACAGGGTCCAAGAGACCCAGTACTTC; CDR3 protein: CASSYGDRVQETQYF
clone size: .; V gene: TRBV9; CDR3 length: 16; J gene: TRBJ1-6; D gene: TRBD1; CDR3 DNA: TGTGCCAGCAGCGTAGCGAGGGACAGGGGGGACTCACCCCTCCACTTT; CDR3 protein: CASSVARDRGDSPLHF
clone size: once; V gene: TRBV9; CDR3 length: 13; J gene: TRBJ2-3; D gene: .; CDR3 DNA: TGTGCCAGCAGCGCCTCCCCTGCAGATACGCAGTATTTT; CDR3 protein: CASSASPADTQYF
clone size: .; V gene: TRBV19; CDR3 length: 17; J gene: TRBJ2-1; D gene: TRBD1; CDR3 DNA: TGTGCCAGTAGTAGCGGAGGACAGGGGGCTAACTACAATGAGCAGTTCTTC; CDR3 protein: CASSSGGQGANYNEQFF
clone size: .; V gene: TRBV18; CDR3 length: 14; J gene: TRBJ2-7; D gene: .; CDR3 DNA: TGTGCCAGCACCTTTTTGGAGGGGACCTACGAGCAGTACTTC; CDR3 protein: CASTFLEGTYEQYF